The source of this TCR beta chain is a study of beta chain features in type 1 diabetes. Study-level results: Moderate but significant shortening of TCRB CDR3s was recorded in all four CD4+ subsets from Type 1 diabetes patients.

A note on this clone: Its antigen is as yet unknown.

The V end was cut by 4 bases, the J end by 4 bases, with 11 bases between. CDR1 SGHDT and CDR2 YYEEEE come from the germline V gene. The CDR3 spans 13 residues. Expressed TCRB transcripts were sequenced after all isolated RNA was converted to cDNA. Assay used: immunoSEQ multiplex PCR; TCRdb lists only in-frame clones, some missing. The data contain approximately 57,000 clones, around half of them singletons. This TCR derives from a woman aged 40 to 50 with type 1 diabetes. Sequencing was done on a sample of Tregs from blood. The chain joins TRBV5-6 to TRBJ1-2, with D maybe TRBD1 (5 bases). This CDR3 reads CASSLDSLYGYTF. CDR3 DNA: TGTGCCAGCAGCCTTGACAGCCTCTATGGCTACACCTTC.